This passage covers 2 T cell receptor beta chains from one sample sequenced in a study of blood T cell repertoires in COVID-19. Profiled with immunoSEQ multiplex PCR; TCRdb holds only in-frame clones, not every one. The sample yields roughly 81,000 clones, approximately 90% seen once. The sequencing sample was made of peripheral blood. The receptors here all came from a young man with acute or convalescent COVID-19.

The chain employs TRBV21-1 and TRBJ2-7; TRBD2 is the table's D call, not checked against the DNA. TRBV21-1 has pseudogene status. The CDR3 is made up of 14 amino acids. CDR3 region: CASSRETSGYEQYF. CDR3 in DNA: TGTGCCAGCAGCAGGGAGACTAGCGGCTACGAGCAGTACTTC.

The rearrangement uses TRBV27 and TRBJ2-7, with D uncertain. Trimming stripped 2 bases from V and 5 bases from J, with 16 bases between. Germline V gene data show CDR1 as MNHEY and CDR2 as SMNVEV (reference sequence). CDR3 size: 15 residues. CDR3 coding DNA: TGTGCCAGCAGTTTAGCAGGCAGGCCGAACCACGAGCAGTACTTC. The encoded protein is CASSLAGRPNHEQYF.